The next 10 T cell receptor beta chains were all read from a single sample in a study of OX40 agonist ivuxolimab in advanced cancers. TCRdb keeps only in-frame clones here, not all; method: immunoSEQ multiplex PCR. The data show more than 50,000 clones, with more than 75% seen just once and 5% to 6% held by the top ten. The sample consisted of CD4+ or CD8+ T cells sorted from blood, taken in a trial of the OX40 agonist ivuxolimab. These receptors all stem from an adult with an advanced solid tumor such as melanoma, head and neck, liver or kidney cancer.

The chain recombines TRBV7-9 with TRBJ1-2; D is perhaps TRBD1 (6 bases). V lost 5 bases, J lost 7 bases, and 14 bases lay in between. The CDR3 runs to 13 residues. The germline V gene encodes CDR1 SEHNR and CDR2 FQNEAQ (reference sequence). The CDR3 is CASSMDSRVGYTF. CDR3 nucleotide sequence: TGTGCCAGCAGCATGGACAGCCGAGTTGGCTACACCTTC. Based on the CDR3 plus reference TRBV7-9 and TRBJ1-2, the full variable domain is DTGVSQNPRHKITKRGQNVTFRCDPISEHNRLYWYRQTLGQGPEFLTYFQNEAQLEKSRLLSDRFSAERPKGSFSTLEIQRTEQGDSAMYLCASSMDSRVGYTFGSGTRLTVV.

The chain recombines TRBV5-6 with TRBJ2-3; D gene ambiguous. In germline, CDR1 is SGHDT, CDR2 YYEEEE. The length of the CDR3 is 14 residues. Trimming shortened V by 10 bases and J by 2 bases, and 17 bases separated the two germline ends. The CDR3 here is CAGGPGLSTDTQYF. CDR3 in DNA: TGTGCCGGCGGACCCGGTCTCTCCACAGATACGCAGTATTTT.

The table lists this clone with a few counts. This chain uses TRBV7-2 with TRBJ2-7; 9 nucleotides match TRBD1. After removal of 3 bases from V and 3 bases from J, the junction contained 6 bases not matched to a gene. The CDR3 is 15 amino acids. Germline assignment: CDR1 SGHTA and CDR2 FQGNSA. For the CDR3, the DNA is TGTGCCAGCAGCTTGGGTACAGGGGGCGGCTACGAGCAGTACTTC. Translated: CASSLGTGGGYEQYF.

This rearrangement joins TRBV5-6 to TRBJ1-1, with no clear D. V lost 1 base to trimming and J lost 5 bases, with 15 bases between them. Looked up from germline, CDR1 is SGHDT and CDR2 is YYEEEE. This CDR3 contains 15 residues. As DNA, the CDR3 is TGTGCCAGCAGCTTGTCCGGCTGGGAGAAAACTGAAGCTTTCTTT. Translated: CASSLSGWEKTEAFF.

The chain carries TRBV6-5 and TRBJ1-1, with 9 positions matching TRBD1. Germline lookup yields CDR1 MNHEY and CDR2 SVGAGI. The CDR3 runs 15 residues. J was trimmed by 5 bases and V by 4 bases; bases with no gene match: 8. The DNA of the CDR3 is TGTGCCAGCAGTTGGCCGGGACAGGGTTGGACTGAAGCTTTCTTT. It is translated as CASSWPGQGWTEAFF.

The chain joins TRBV19 to TRBJ2-7; 11 bases match TRBD1. J lost 2 bases, V lost 4 bases, and 4 bases had no gene match. Germline V CDR1 and CDR2: LNHDA, SQIVND (reference sequence). The CDR3 is made up of 15 amino acids. CDR3 protein: CASSKAGQGAYEQYF. The CDR3 nucleotides are TGTGCCAGTAGTAAAGCGGGACAGGGGGCCTACGAGCAGTACTTC.

The chain joins TRBV5-6 to TRBJ2-3; the match to TRBD2 covers 8 bases. Germline values: CDR1 SGHDT, CDR2 YYEEEE. V shed 3 bases, J shed 8 bases, and the junction held 11 bases outside the gene matches. The CDR3 has 15 residues. For the CDR3, the DNA is TGTGCCAGCAGCTCCCCGGGGCGGGAGGTTGGTACGCAGTATTTT. Protein sequence: CASSSPGREVGTQYF.

This chain connects TRBV11-2 to TRBJ1-4; D remains unclear. The V gene lost 1 base and the J gene lost 5 bases, with 5 bases spanning the gap. The V gene's germline CDR1 is SGHAT and CDR2 FQNNGV. The CDR3 consists of 13 residues. CDR3 amino acids: CASSLGENEKLFF. The CDR3 bases are TGTGCCAGCAGCTTAGGGGAAAATGAAAAACTGTTTTTT.

J is TRBJ2-3 and V is TRBV6-5, with TRBD2 identical over 8 bases. CDR3 length: 14 amino acids. V was clipped by 5 bases and J by 4 bases; unmatched bases: 5. Germline lookup yields CDR1 MNHEY and CDR2 SVGAGI. CDR3 sequence reads: CASSPGLVADTQYF. The CDR3 bases are TGTGCCAGCAGTCCGGGACTAGTGGCAGATACGCAGTATTTT.

With regard to this clone: The DNA is left out, because the CDR3 cannot be placed on it with certainty; the CDR3 is given as TCRdb lists it. CDR3 sequence reads: CASSFGPGGGYTF. The rearrangement links TRBV4-1 to TRBJ1-2; no DNA check was done on the table's D call, TRBD1. CDR1 MGHRA and CDR2 YSYEKL come from the germline V gene. Termini included, the CDR3 measures 13 amino acids.